The next 20 T cell receptor beta chains were all read from a single sample in a study of PD-1 blockade in classical Hodgkin lymphoma (dated by TCRdb to the early 2020s). Libraries were constructed by the immunoSEQ multiplex PCR assay. TCRdb took this table from immuneACCESS and kept in-frame rearrangements with V and J called. Such tables lack part of the clones; where checked against another copy, unresolved V genes explain under half of the gap, and the rest is unexplained. The sample table records tens of thousands of clones; approximately 79% of these occur just once. The ten top clones hold approximately 2.8% of the sample. The time point label of this sample denotes: cycle 4 day 1 (C4D1), after 5 to 7 weeks of nivolumab. Relapse after autologous stem cell transplantation had occurred in all trial patients, and cohorts A, B and C were distinguished by prior brentuximab vedotin exposure. Magnetic negative selection with a Miltenyi CD4+ T cell isolation kit was used to purify CD4+ T cells from thawed PBMCs.

The input for sequencing was CD4+ T cells from blood, taken before the fourth cycle of nivolumab. Receptors were obtained from a human donor with classical Hodgkin lymphoma.

This chain joins TRBV7-6 and TRBJ1-4; the D is unclear. The length of the CDR3 is 15 residues. V was pared by 0 bases and J by 4 bases, with 9 bases between. The germline CDR1 and CDR2 sequences are SGHVS and FNYEAQ. The CDR3 DNA sequence: TGTGCCAGCAGCTTAGCGTTAACTTTTAATGAAAAACTGTTTTTT. Translation gives CASSLALTFNEKLFF.

This clone was observed a handful of times. The DNA of the CDR3 is TGTGCCAGCAGCTTAGATCTTATGTTGGGCCAGCCCCAGCATTTT. Protein product: CASSLDLMLGQPQHF. The rearrangement joins TRBV7-2 to TRBJ1-5; D gene unclear. The CDR3 totals 15 residues. Trimming stripped 1 base from V and 7 bases from J, with 14 bases between. The germline CDR1 and CDR2 sequences are SGHTA and FQGNSA.

By sample share, this clone is medium-sized. This chain uses TRBV28 with TRBJ1-6; TRBD1 matches 9 bases. Germline CDR1 and CDR2: MDHEN and SYDVKM. The CDR3 is made up of 18 amino acids. Trimming cost V 3 bases and J 7 bases; bases outside gene matches: 13. CDR3 nucleotides: TGTGCCAGCAGTTTGGGACAGGGACGGTCGGGGGGAAATTCACCCCTCCACTTT. This codes for CASSLGQGRSGGNSPLHF.

The gene calls are TRBV4-3 and TRBJ2-7; 9 bases align to TRBD1. The ends lost 1 base at V and 3 bases at J; junction bases unmatched: 4. CDR1 is LGHNA and CDR2 is YSLEER in the germline V gene. The CDR3 sequence is 15 residues long. CDR3 in amino acids: CASSQGGQGRYEQYF. The CDR3 DNA is TGCGCCAGCAGCCAAGGGGGACAGGGACGCTACGAGCAGTACTTC.

V and J are TRBV21-1 and TRBJ1-1. TRBV21-1 is a listed pseudogene. This CDR3 region has 15 residues. CDR3 sequence reads: CASSKEPQGNTEAFF. The CDR3 nucleotides read TGTGCCAGCAGCAAAGAGCCGCAAGGGAACACTGAAGCTTTCTTT.

The rearrangement uses TRBV2 and TRBJ1-5, with D unclear. This CDR3 contains 13 residues. Trimming removed 3 bases from V and 0 bases from J, with 3 bases in between. Germline CDR1 SNHLY, CDR2 FYNNEI. CDR3 nucleotides: TGTGCCAGCAGTGATTATAGCAATCAGCCCCAGCATTTT. Translated: CASSDYSNQPQHF. Combining the CDR3 with reference TRBV2 and TRBJ1-5 gives the whole variable domain EPEVTQTPSHQVTQMGQEVILRCVPISNHLYFYWYRQILGQKVEFLVSFYNNEISEKSEIFDDQFSVERPDGSNFTLKIRSTKLEDSAMYFCASSDYSNQPQHFGDGTRLSIL.

This chain links TRBV7-2 with TRBJ2-3; 16 nucleotides agree with TRBD2. The CDR3 covers 16 residues. Germline assignment: CDR1 SGHTA and CDR2 FQGNSA. V trimming: 5 bases; J trimming: 10 bases; junction bases outside the gene matches: 9. CDR3 region: CASSPPGTSGGAAQYF. In DNA form, the CDR3 reads TGTGCCAGCAGCCCCCCTGGGACTAGCGGGGGGGCCGCGCAGTATTTT.

The CDR3 nucleotides are TGTGCCAGCCGGTGGGCGAACACTGAAGCTTTCTTT. This gives the protein CASRWANTEAFF. V usage is TRBV6-6 and J usage is TRBJ1-1; D unclear. The germline V gene encodes CDR1 MNHNY and CDR2 SVGAGI (reference sequence). Trimming shortened V by 8 bases and J by 1 base, and 8 bases separated the two germline ends. The CDR3 length is 12 residues.

The chain joins TRBV7-6 to TRBJ2-1, with D perhaps TRBD1 or TRBD2 (5 bases each). This CDR3 is 13 amino acids long. From germline, CDR1 is SGHVS and CDR2 FNYEAQ. The V and J ends lost 4 bases and 8 bases respectively, with 12 bases between them. CDR3 loop: CASSSNRGYEQFF. CDR3 nucleotides: TGTGCCAGCAGCTCGAACCGGGGCTATGAGCAGTTCTTC.

This clone was seen once. This sequence joins TRBV6-1 and TRBJ1-4; D remains ambiguous. Germline values: CDR1 MNHNS, CDR2 SASEGT. This CDR3 is 16 amino acids long. The germline V and J ends were trimmed by 0 bases and 2 bases, with 10 bases remaining between them. CDR3 sequence reads: CASSEARSSTNEKLFF. CDR3 nucleotides: TGTGCCAGCAGTGAAGCGCGGTCGTCCACTAATGAAAAACTGTTTTTT.

The chain couples TRBV10-3 to TRBJ1-2; TRBD1 might be the D (6 bases). The CDR3 loop spans 13 amino acids. Between the trimmed V and J ends, which lost 1 base and 7 bases, there was a span of 10 bases. Germline V lookup: CDR1 ENHRY, CDR2 SYGVKD. Here the CDR3 DNA reads TGTGCCATCAGTGAGTACACAGGGACTGGCTACACCTTC. Its protein is CAISEYTGTGYTF.

The gene calls are TRBV11-2 and TRBJ2-7, with 7 bases lining up with TRBD1. The CDR3 sequence is 14 residues long. In germline, CDR1 is SGHAT, CDR2 FQNNGV. The V and J ends lost 3 bases and 5 bases, in that order; junction bases with no gene match: 7. The CDR3 sequence: CASSFNRGVNEQYF. CDR3 nucleotide sequence: TGTGCCAGCAGCTTCAACAGGGGTGTTAACGAGCAGTACTTC.

The chain is built from TRBV7-2 and TRBJ2-7, with TRBD1 identical over 7 bases. The CDR3 has 17 residues. Germline trimming cut 2 bases from V and 5 bases from J; bases unmatched to any gene: 15. Germline lookup yields CDR1 SGHTA and CDR2 FQGNSA. The chain's CDR3 is CASSLRGQGEIRDEQYF. CDR3 in DNA: TGTGCCAGCAGCTTAAGGGGGCAGGGGGAAATTCGTGACGAGCAGTACTTC. The variable domain in full, with the rest retrieved from reference TRBV7-2 and TRBJ2-7, is GAGVSQSPSNKVTEKGKDVELRCDPISGHTALYWYRQSLGQGLEFLIYFQGNSAPDKSGLPSDRFSAERTGGSVSTLTIQRTQQEDSAVYLCASSLRGQGEIRDEQYFGPGTRLTVT.

The rearrangement uses TRBV7-8 and TRBJ1-2; 7 nucleotides align to TRBD1. Germline V gene data show CDR1 as SGHVS and CDR2 as FQNEAQ. Trimming cost V 5 bases and J 6 bases; bases outside gene matches: 0. The CDR3 runs to 11 residues. The CDR3 region is CASSQGDGYTF. Written as DNA, the CDR3 is TGTGCCAGCAGCCAGGGGGATGGCTACACCTTC.

The rearrangement links TRBV5-1 to TRBJ2-3; 8 bases are shared with TRBD2. The germline CDR1 and CDR2 sequences are SGHRS and YFSETQ. CDR3 length: 17 amino acids. With V trimmed by 0 bases and J by 3 bases, 9 bases remained unmatched. CDR3 region: CASSLAVSGDSTDTQYF. DNA for the CDR3: TGCGCCAGCAGCTTGGCGGTTAGCGGGGACTCAACAGATACGCAGTATTTT.

V gene TRBV7-9 combines with J gene TRBJ2-3; D unresolved. This CDR3 is built from 16 residues. V was clipped by 5 bases and J by 2 bases, with 17 bases between them. Germline loops: CDR1 SEHNR, CDR2 FQNEAQ (reference sequence). The CDR3 spells CASSRFLFKNTDTQYF. CDR3 nucleotides: TGTGCCAGCAGCCGTTTTCTGTTCAAGAACACAGATACGCAGTATTTT.

This clone was observed a single time. This chain joins TRBV2 and TRBJ1-1; D is uncertain. The CDR3 is 13 residues long. V lost 6 bases to trimming and J lost 1 base, with 9 bases between them. The germline CDR1 and CDR2 sequences are SNHLY and FYNNEI. CDR3: CASRKDTNTEAFF. The CDR3 DNA is TGTGCCAGCAGGAAAGATACGAACACTGAAGCTTTCTTT. Combining the CDR3 with reference TRBV2 and TRBJ1-1 gives the whole variable domain EPEVTQTPSHQVTQMGQEVILRCVPISNHLYFYWYRQILGQKVEFLVSFYNNEISEKSEIFDDQFSVERPDGSNFTLKIRSTKLEDSAMYFCASRKDTNTEAFFGQGTRLTVV.

This clone was counted between two and nine times. The rearrangement uses TRBV6-6 and TRBJ1-2, with D possibly TRBD1 on 5 matching bases. Germline values: CDR1 MNHNY, CDR2 SVGAGI (reference sequence). The CDR3 has 13 residues. The V end lost 5 bases, the J end lost 7 bases, and 14 bases lay between the germline ends. The CDR3: CASSRDSRGGYTF. The CDR3 coding sequence is TGTGCCAGCAGTCGAGACAGTAGGGGTGGCTACACCTTC.

This CDR3 reads CASSPPGTYYEQYF. In DNA, the CDR3 is TGTGCCAGCTCACCACCCGGGACCTACTACGAGCAGTACTTC. The chain combines TRBV18 with TRBJ2-7, with D perhaps matching TRBD1 or TRBD2 (5 bases each). Germline values: CDR1 KGHSH, CDR2 LQKENI. The V end lost 0 bases, the J end lost 3 bases, and 9 bases lay between the germline ends. The CDR3 contains 14 residues. The full variable domain, with the rest looked up from reference TRBV18 and TRBJ2-7, is NAGVMQNPRHLVRRRGQEARLRCSPMKGHSHVYWYRQLPEEGLKFMVYLQKENIIDESGMPKERFSAEFPKEGPSILRIQQVVRGDSAAYFCASSPPGTYYEQYFGPGTRLTVT.

The chain is built from TRBV11-2 and TRBJ1-2; the match to TRBD1 covers 7 bases. The CDR3 sequence is 13 residues long. Trimming removed 0 bases from V and 8 bases from J; junction bases left unmatched: 3. Per the germline V gene, CDR1 is SGHAT and CDR2 is FQNNGV. This CDR3 reads CASSLEQGIGYTF. For the CDR3, the DNA is TGTGCCAGCAGCTTAGAACAGGGGATAGGCTACACCTTC.